What follows are 3 T cell receptor beta chains derived from one specimen sequenced in a study of blood T cell repertoires in COVID-19. Data came from immunoSEQ multiplex PCR; TCRdb stores just in-frame clones and leaves some out. The table lists some 310,000 clones, about nine tenths of them singletons. Sequencing input: PBMCs or T cells enriched from blood (not recorded which). The receptors shown here come from a woman aged 25 to 39 who had recovered from COVID-19.

This clone appeared a single time. The CDR3 nucleotides read TGCGCCAGCAGCCAGGGACTAGCGGACTACGAGCAGTACTTC. Residues: CASSQGLADYEQYF. J is TRBJ2-7 and V is TRBV4-3; 11 nucleotides align to TRBD2. CDR3 length: 14 residues. J gave up 3 bases and V 3 bases, and 1 base lay outside the gene matches. Per the germline V gene, CDR1 is LGHNA and CDR2 is YSLEER.

This chain uses TRBV6-2 or TRBV6-3 with TRBJ1-2; TRBD1 aligns across 7 bases. CDR1 is MNHEY, CDR2 SVGEGT, per germline. The V and J ends lost 4 bases and 2 bases, in that order; junction bases with no gene match: 4. This CDR3 comprises 14 residues. In DNA form, the CDR3 reads TGTGCCAGCAGTTTAGACAGGGCGAACTATGGCTACACCTTC. Residues: CASSLDRANYGYTF.

The V call is TRBV5-1, the J call TRBJ2-2, with D possibly TRBD1 on 6 matching bases. Germline assignment: CDR1 SGHRS and CDR2 YFSETQ. Trimming cost V 3 bases and J 5 bases, with 8 bases left between them. The length of the CDR3 is 13 residues. The CDR3 DNA follows: TGCGCCAGCAGCTCCGGGACAACCGGGGAGCTGTTTTTT. Protein product: CASSSGTTGELFF.